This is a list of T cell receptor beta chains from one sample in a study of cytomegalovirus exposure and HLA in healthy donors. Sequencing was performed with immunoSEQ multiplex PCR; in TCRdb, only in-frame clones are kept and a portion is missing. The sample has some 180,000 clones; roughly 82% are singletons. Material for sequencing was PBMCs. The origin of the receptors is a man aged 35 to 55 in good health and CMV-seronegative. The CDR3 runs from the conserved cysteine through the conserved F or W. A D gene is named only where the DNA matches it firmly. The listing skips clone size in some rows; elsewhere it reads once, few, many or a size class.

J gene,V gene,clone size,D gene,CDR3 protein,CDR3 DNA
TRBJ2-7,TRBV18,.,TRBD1,CASSPSVRDRAYF,TGTGCCAGCTCACCATCCGTCCGGGACAGGGCTTACTTC
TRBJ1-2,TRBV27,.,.,CASSLKYSDSRSNYGYTF,TGTGCCAGCAGTTTAAAGTATTCGGACAGCAGATCTAACTATGGCTACACCTTC
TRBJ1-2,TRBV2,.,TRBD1,CASGQGAVRGYTF,TGTGCCAGCGGACAGGGGGCCGTGAGGGGCTACACCTTC
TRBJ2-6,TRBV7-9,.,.,CASSRGDSGANVLTF,TGTGCCAGCAGCCGCGGGGACTCTGGGGCCAACGTCCTGACTTTC
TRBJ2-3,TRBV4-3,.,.,CASSQDRGAGGGNTQYF,TGCGCCAGCAGCCAAGATCGGGGGGCAGGGGGCGGAAATACGCAGTATTTT
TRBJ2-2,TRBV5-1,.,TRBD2,CASSQGTSFTGELFF,TGCGCCAGCAGCCAGGGGACTAGCTTTACCGGGGAGCTGTTTTTT
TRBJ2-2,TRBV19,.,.,CASSIADREAGELFF,TGTGCCAGTAGTATAGCAGACAGGGAGGCCGGGGAGCTGTTTTTT
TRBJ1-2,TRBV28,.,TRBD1,CASRGTGTNYGYTF,TGTGCCAGCAGGGGGACAGGCACTAACTATGGCTACACCTTC
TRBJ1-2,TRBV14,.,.,CASSPQAGNYGYTF,TGTGCCAGCAGCCCCCAGGCGGGCAACTATGGCTACACCTTC
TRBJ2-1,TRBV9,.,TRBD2,CASSVVEIAGGEQFF,TGTGCCAGCAGCGTAGTCGAAATAGCGGGGGGTGAGCAGTTCTTC
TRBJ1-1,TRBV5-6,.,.,CASSLGGGPAGGAFF,TGTGCCAGCAGCTTGGGGGGAGGACCGGCGGGGGGAGCTTTCTTT
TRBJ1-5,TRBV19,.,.,CASSALDQPQHF,TGTGCCAGTAGTGCGCTCGATCAGCCCCAGCATTTT
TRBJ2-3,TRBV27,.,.,CASSFLLGRDTQYF,TGTGCCAGCAGTTTCCTCCTTGGGCGAGATACGCAGTATTTT
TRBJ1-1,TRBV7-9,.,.,CASSSYQGAEAFF,TGTGCCAGCAGCTCCTATCAAGGAGCTGAAGCTTTCTTT
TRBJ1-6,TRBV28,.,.,CASSFRVRPNSPLHF,TGTGCCAGCAGTTTCCGGGTACGGCCTAATTCACCCCTCCACTTT
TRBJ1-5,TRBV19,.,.,CASSLYREDQPQHF,TGTGCCAGTAGTTTGTATCGGGAGGATCAGCCCCAGCATTTT
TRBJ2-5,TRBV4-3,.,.,CASSQDMTGLGTQYF,TGCGCCAGCAGCCAAGATATGACAGGTTTGGGGACCCAGTACTTC
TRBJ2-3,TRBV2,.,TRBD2,CASSEGLAGGADTQYF,TGTGCCAGCAGTGAGGGACTAGCGGGAGGTGCAGATACGCAGTATTTT
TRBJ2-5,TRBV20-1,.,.,CSATAAETQYF,TGCAGTGCTACTGCCGCGGAGACCCAGTACTTC
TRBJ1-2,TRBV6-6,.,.,CASGREAGGYTF,TGTGCCAGTGGAAGGGAGGCTGGCGGCTACACCTTC
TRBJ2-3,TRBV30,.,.,CAWSVISNTQYF,TGTGCCTGGAGTGTAATTAGTAATACGCAGTATTTT
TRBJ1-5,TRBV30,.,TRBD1,CAWSFRTGGSNQPQHF,TGTGCCTGGAGTTTCCGGACAGGGGGAAGCAATCAGCCCCAGCATTTT
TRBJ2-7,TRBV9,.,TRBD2,CASSAGVGAGGQGEQYF,TGTGCCAGCAGCGCTGGCGTAGGGGCGGGGGGCCAGGGGGAGCAGTACTTC
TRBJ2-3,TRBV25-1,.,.,CASSEYEVTDTQYF,TGTGCCAGCAGTGAATACGAGGTCACAGATACGCAGTATTTT
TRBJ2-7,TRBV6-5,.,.,CASSPIGYEQYF,TGTGCCAGCAGCCCGATCGGCTACGAGCAGTACTTC
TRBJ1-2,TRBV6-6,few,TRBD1,CASRGDRGQAYGYTF,TGTGCCAGCAGGGGGGACAGGGGGCAAGCCTATGGCTACACCTTC
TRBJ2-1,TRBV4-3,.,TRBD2,CASSQGLASGSYNEQFF,TGCGCCAGCAGCCAAGGGCTGGCTAGCGGGAGCTACAATGAGCAGTTCTTC
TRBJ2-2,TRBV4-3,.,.,CASSQGQVRYTGELFF,TGCGCCAGCAGCCAAGGGCAGGTTCGATACACCGGGGAGCTGTTTTTT
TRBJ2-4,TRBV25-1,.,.,CASSGLGVLVQYF,TGTGCCAGCAGTGGACTAGGGGTATTGGTTCAGTACTTC
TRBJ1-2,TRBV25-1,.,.,CASSEDTIYGYTF,TGTGCCAGCAGTGAAGACACAATCTATGGCTACACCTTC
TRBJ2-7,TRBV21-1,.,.,CASSKEPGVNYEQYF,TGTGCCAGCAGCAAAGAACCGGGAGTTAACTACGAGCAGTACTTC
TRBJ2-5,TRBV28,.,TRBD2,CASSLLRGGRETQYF,TGTGCCAGCAGTTTATTGCGGGGGGGCCGTGAGACCCAGTACTTC
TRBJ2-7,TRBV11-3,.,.,CASSSGTRVFAEQYF,TGTGCCAGCAGTTCCGGGACACGGGTCTTCGCCGAGCAGTACTTC
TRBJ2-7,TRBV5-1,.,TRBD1,CASSRAGTGGKHEQYF,TGCGCCAGCAGCCGAGCCGGGACAGGGGGTAAGCACGAGCAGTACTTC
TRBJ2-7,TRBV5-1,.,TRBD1,CASSLAAGQGGYEQYF,TGCGCCAGCAGCTTGGCGGCGGGACAGGGGGGCTACGAGCAGTACTTC
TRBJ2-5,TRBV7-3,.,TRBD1,CASSRTGLGETQYF,TGTGCCAGCAGCCGGACAGGGCTCGGAGAGACCCAGTACTTC
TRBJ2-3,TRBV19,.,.,CASSIGLIRTDTQYF,TGTGCCAGTAGTATCGGTTTAATCCGGACAGATACGCAGTATTTT
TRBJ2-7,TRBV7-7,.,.,CASSLNSGGSYEQYF,TGTGCTAGCAGCTTGAACTCTGGCGGTTCCTACGAGCAGTACTTC
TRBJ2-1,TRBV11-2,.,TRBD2,CASSSGGEGPYNEQFF,TGTGCCAGCAGCTCCGGTGGGGAGGGCCCCTACAATGAGCAGTTCTTC
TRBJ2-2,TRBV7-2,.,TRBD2,CASSPYATSGRNTGELFF,TGTGCCAGCAGCCCGTACGCAACTAGCGGGAGAAACACCGGGGAGCTGTTTTTT
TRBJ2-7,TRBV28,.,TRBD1,CASSELPGTGFFYEQYF,TGTGCCAGCAGCGAATTACCCGGGACAGGGTTTTTCTACGAGCAGTACTTC
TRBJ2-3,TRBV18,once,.,CASSPFQRSTDTQYF,TGTGCCAGCTCACCATTTCAGCGGAGCACAGATACGCAGTATTTT
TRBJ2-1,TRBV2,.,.,CASINQGYNEQFF,TGTGCCAGCATTAATCAGGGTTACAATGAGCAGTTCTTC
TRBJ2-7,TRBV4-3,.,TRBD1,CASSQATGGYEQYF,TGCGCCAGCAGCCAAGCGACAGGGGGATACGAGCAGTACTTC
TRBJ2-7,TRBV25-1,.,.,CASSVGVSGYEQYF,TGTGCCAGCAGTGTGGGAGTATCTGGCTACGAGCAGTACTTC
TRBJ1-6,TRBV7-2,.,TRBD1,CASSPYRGTDSPLHF,TGTGCCAGCAGCCCGTACAGGGGAACGGACTCACCCCTCCACTTT
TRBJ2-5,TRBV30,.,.,CAWSAGETQYF,TGTGCCTGGAGTGCCGGGGAGACCCAGTACTTC
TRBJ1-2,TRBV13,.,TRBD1,CASSLVGQLNYGYTF,TGTGCCAGCAGCTTAGTGGGACAGCTTAACTATGGCTACACCTTC
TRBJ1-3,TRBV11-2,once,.,CASSPTRSGGNTIYF,TGTGCCAGCAGCCCGACAAGATCCGGTGGAAACACCATATATTTT
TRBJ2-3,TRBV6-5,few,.,CASSPGGSTDTQYF,TGTGCCAGCAGTCCGGGGGGCAGCACAGATACGCAGTATTTT
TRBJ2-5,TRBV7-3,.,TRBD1,CASSRQGRETQYF,TGTGCCAGCAGCCGACAGGGGAGGGAGACCCAGTACTTC
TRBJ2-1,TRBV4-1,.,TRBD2,CASSPWTSGSYEQFF,TGCGCCAGCAGCCCTTGGACTAGCGGGAGTTATGAGCAGTTCTTC
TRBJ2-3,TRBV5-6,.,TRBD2,CASSPPGSGSGRRTQYF,TGTGCCAGCTCCCCCCCGGGGAGCGGGAGCGGGAGAAGGACGCAGTATTTT
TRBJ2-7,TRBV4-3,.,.,CASSQERGEQYF,TGCGCCAGCAGCCAAGAGAGAGGGGAGCAGTACTTC
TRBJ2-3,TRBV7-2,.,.,CASSFNRGGDTQYF,TGTGCCAGCAGCTTTAACAGGGGAGGAGATACGCAGTATTTT
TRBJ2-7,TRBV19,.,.,CASRNNYEQYF,TGTGCCAGTAGGAACAACTACGAGCAGTACTTC
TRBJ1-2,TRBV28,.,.,CASTPATVLYGYTF,TGTGCCAGCACCCCCGCGACAGTTCTCTATGGCTACACCTTC
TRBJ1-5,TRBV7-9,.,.,CASQSHPQPQHF,TGTGCCAGCCAGTCCCACCCTCAGCCCCAGCATTTT